This T cell receptor (beta chain) was captured by sequencing in a study of shared clonotypes between healthy human individuals. This clone was seen only a few times. Profiling relied on immunoSEQ multiplex PCR, and the TCRdb table lists in-frame clones only, not all of them. The repertoire has nearly 1,000,000 clones, approximately 80% of them found once; the top ten carry about 1.5%. The CDR3 consists of 16 residues. CDR1 is MDHEN, CDR2 SYDVKM, per germline. The V and J ends lost 6 bases and 2 bases, in that order; junction bases with no gene match: 12. Sequenced sample: memory CD4+ T cells sorted from blood. Described subset: CD45RA-negative fraction. The receptor was isolated from a man in his late teens or twenties in good health. This chain links TRBV28 with TRBJ2-7, with 8 bases identical to TRBD2. CDR3 bases: TGTGCCAGCAGCCCCCGGAGGACGGGGGGGCCCTACGAGCAGTACTTC. This translates into CASSPRRTGGPYEQYF.